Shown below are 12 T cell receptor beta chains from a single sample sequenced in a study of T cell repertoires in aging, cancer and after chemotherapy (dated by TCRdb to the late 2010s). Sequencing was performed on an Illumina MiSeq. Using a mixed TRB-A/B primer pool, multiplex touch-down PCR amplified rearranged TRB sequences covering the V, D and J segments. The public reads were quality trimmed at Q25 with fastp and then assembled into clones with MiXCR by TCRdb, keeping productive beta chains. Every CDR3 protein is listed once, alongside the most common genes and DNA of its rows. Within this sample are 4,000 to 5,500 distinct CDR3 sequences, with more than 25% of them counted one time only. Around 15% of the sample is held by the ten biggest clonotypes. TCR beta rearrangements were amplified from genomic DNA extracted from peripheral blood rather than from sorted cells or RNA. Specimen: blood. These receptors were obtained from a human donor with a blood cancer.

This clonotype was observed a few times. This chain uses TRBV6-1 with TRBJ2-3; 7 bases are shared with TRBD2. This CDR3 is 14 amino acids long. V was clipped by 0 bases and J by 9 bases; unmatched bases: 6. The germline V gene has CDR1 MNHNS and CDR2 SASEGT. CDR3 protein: CASSEAGTTGTQYF. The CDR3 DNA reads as TGTGCCAGCAGTGAAGCCGGGACTACAGGCACGCAGTATTTT.

The CDR3 coding sequence is TGTGCCAGCAGCTGGGCAGGGGGATGGGAGACCCAGTACTTC. It translates to CASSWAGGWETQYF. The chain combines TRBV5-8 with TRBJ2-5; 7 positions agree with TRBD1. There are 14 residues in the CDR3. Trimming removed 3 bases from V and 5 bases from J; junction bases left unmatched: 7. Germline CDR1 is SGHTS and CDR2 is YDEGEE.

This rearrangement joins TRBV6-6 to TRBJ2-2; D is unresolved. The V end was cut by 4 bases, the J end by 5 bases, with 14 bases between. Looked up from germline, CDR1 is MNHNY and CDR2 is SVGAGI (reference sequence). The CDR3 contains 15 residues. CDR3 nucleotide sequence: TGTGCCAGCAGTTTTCGCATTGGCGGAACCGGGGAGCTGTTTTTT. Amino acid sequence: CASSFRIGGTGELFF.

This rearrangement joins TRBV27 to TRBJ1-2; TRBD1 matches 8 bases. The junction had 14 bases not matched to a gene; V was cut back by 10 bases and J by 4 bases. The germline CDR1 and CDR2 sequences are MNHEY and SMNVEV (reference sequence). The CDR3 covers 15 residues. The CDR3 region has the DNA TGTGCCACCTCGGAAATACTCGGGACAGGCTATGGCTACACCTTC. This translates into CATSEILGTGYGYTF.

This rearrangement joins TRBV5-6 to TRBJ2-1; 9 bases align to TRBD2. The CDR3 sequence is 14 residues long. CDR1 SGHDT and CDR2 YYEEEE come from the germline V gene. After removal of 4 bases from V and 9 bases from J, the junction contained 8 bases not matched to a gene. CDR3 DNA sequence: TGTGCCAGCAGCCCTCGGACTAGCGCGGGTGAGCAGTTCTTC. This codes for CASSPRTSAGEQFF.

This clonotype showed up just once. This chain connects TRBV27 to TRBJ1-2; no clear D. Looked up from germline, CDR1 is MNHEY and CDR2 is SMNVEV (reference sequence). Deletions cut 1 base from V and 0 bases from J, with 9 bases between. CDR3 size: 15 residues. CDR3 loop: CASSLWSDANYGYTF. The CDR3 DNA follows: TGTGCCAGCAGTTTATGGAGCGATGCTAACTATGGCTACACCTTC.

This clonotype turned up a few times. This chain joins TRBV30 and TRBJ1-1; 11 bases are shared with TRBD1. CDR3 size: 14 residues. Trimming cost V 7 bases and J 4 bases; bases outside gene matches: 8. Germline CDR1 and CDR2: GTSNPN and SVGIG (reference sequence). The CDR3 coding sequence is TGTGCCTCCCACCTTGGGACAGGGGGCACTGAAGCTTTCTTT. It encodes CASHLGTGGTEAFF.

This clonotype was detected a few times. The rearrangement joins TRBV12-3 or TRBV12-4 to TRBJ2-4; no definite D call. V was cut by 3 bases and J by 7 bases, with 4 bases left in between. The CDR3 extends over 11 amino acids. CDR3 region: CASSLRNIQYF. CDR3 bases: TGTGCCAGCAGTTTGAGGAACATTCAGTACTTC.

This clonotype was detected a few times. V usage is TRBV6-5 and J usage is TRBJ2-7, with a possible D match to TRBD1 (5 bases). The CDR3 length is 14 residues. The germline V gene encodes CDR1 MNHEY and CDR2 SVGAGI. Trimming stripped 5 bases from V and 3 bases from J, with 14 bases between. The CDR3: CASSPQGSDYEQYF. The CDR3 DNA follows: TGTGCCAGCAGTCCTCAGGGATCCGACTACGAGCAGTACTTC.

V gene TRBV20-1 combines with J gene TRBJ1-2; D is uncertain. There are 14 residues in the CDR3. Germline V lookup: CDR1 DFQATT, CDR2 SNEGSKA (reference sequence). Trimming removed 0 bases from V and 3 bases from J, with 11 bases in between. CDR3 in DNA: TGCAGTGCTAGAGATGTGGCGGGTTACTATGGCTACACCTTC. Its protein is CSARDVAGYYGYTF.

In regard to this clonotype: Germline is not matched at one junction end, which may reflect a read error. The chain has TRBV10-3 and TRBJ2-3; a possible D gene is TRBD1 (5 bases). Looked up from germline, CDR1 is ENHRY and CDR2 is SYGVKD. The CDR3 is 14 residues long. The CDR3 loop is CASSGRVSTDTQYF. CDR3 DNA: TGCGCCAGCAGTGGCAGGGTCAGCACAGATACGCAGTATTTT.

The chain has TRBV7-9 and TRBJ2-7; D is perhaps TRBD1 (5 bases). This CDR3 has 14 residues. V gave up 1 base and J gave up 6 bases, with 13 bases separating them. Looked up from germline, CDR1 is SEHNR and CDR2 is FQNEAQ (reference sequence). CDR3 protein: CASSLGNRPSEQYF. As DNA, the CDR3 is TGTGCCAGCAGCTTAGGGAACAGGCCAAGCGAGCAGTACTTC.